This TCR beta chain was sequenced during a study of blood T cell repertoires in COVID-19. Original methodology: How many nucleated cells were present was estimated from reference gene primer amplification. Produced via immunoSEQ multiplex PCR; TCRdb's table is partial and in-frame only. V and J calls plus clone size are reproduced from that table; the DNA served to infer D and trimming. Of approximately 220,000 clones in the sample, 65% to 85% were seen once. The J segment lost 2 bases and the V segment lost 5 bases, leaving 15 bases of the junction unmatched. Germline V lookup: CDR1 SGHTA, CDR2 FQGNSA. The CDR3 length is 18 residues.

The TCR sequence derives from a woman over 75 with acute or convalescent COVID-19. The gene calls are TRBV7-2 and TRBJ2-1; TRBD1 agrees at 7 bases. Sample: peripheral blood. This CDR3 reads CASSPRQGGLYAYNEQFF. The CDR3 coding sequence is TGTGCCAGCAGCCCACGACAAGGGGGCTTGTATGCCTACAATGAGCAGTTCTTC. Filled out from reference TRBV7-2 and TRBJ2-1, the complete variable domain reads GAGVSQSPSNKVTEKGKDVELRCDPISGHTALYWYRQSLGQGLEFLIYFQGNSAPDKSGLPSDRFSAERTGGSVSTLTIQRTQQEDSAVYLCASSPRQGGLYAYNEQFFGPGTRLTVL.